These T cell receptor beta chains were read from a single sample in a study of blood T cell repertoires in COVID-19. TCRdb's copy holds only in-frame clones and misses some; the assay was immunoSEQ multiplex PCR. The sample holds roughly 220,000 clones, 84% seen once. Sequencing input: peripheral blood. All receptors come from a woman aged 55-75 years who had recovered from COVID-19. The CDR3 runs from the conserved cysteine through the conserved F or W. D genes are given only for firm matches. Some rows have no size entry. The others give once, few or many, or a class for an expanded clone.

size	V	D	length	J	CDR3	DNA
.	TRBV12-3/TRBV12-4	.	12	TRBJ2-3	CASEGGTDTQYF	TGTGCCAGCGAGGGAGGCACAGATACGCAGTATTTT
.	TRBV10-3	TRBD2	15	TRBJ2-5	CAISDPGTSEETQYF	TGTGCCATCAGTGATCCGGGGACTAGCGAAGAGACCCAGTACTTC
.	TRBV7-3	.	14	TRBJ2-3	CASSLGTATDTQYF	TGTGCCAGCAGCTTAGGGACTGCCACAGATACGCAGTATTTT
.	TRBV27	.	16	TRBJ2-7	CASIPLAGLSSYEQYF	TGTGCCAGCATCCCTCTCGCAGGCTTGAGCTCCTACGAGCAGTACTTC
.	TRBV7-2	.	17	TRBJ2-3	CASSHPPTGMGTDTQYF	TGTGCCAGCAGCCATCCCCCCACGGGAATGGGCACAGATACGCAGTATTTT
few	TRBV5-1	TRBD2	14	TRBJ2-5	CASRASGYQETQYF	TGCGCCAGCAGGGCTAGCGGCTACCAAGAGACCCAGTACTTC
few	TRBV5-1	TRBD1	15	TRBJ1-4	CASRLTGSTNEKLFF	TGCGCCAGCAGGCTGACAGGGTCAACTAATGAAAAACTGTTTTTT
.	TRBV24-1	TRBD1	18	TRBJ1-3	CATSDSNTGDLAGNTIYF	TGTGCCACCAGTGATTCGAACACAGGGGATTTAGCTGGAAACACCATATATTTT
.	TRBV7-9	.	15	TRBJ1-1	CASSLVLGALAEAFF	TGTGCCAGCAGCTTAGTACTGGGGGCGTTGGCTGAAGCTTTCTTT
.	TRBV6-5	TRBD1	14	TRBJ1-2	CASSPSTGGNGYTF	TGTGCCAGCAGTCCTTCGACAGGGGGGAATGGCTACACCTTC
.	TRBV6-6	TRBD1	15	TRBJ1-1	CASSYSGTGGTEAFF	TGTGCCAGCAGTTACTCCGGGACAGGGGGCACTGAAGCTTTCTTT
.	TRBV6-5	TRBD2	14	TRBJ2-2	CASSWGRGSGELFF	TGTGCCAGCAGTTGGGGGAGGGGTTCCGGGGAGCTGTTTTTT
once	TRBV2	TRBD2	18	TRBJ2-7	CASSDLGLAGGPAYEQYF	TGTGCCAGCAGCGATTTGGGACTAGCGGGGGGGCCGGCCTACGAGCAGTACTTC
.	TRBV27	TRBD1	12	TRBJ2-3	CASRDRGYTQYF	TGTGCCAGCAGGGACAGGGGGTATACGCAGTATTTT
.	TRBV6-5	.	14	TRBJ2-2	CASTRGANTGELFF	TGTGCCAGCACGCGGGGAGCGAACACCGGGGAGCTGTTTTTT
once	TRBV6-6	TRBD2	15	TRBJ2-7	CASSYEGGITYEQYF	TGTGCCAGCAGTTACGAGGGAGGGATAACCTACGAGCAGTACTTC
.	TRBV19	TRBD2	18	TRBJ2-3	CASSMGGAGGPKTDTQYF	TGTGCCAGTAGTATGGGAGGAGCGGGGGGGCCTAAGACAGATACGCAGTATTTT
.	TRBV7-2	.	14	TRBJ1-2	CASSLGGSSYGYTF	TGTGCCAGCAGCTTAGGCGGCTCCTCCTATGGCTACACCTTC
.	TRBV7-8	.	16	TRBJ1-2	CASSQKSLAANYGYTF	TGTGCCAGCAGCCAAAAGTCCCTAGCAGCCAACTATGGCTACACCTTC
once	TRBV9	.	13	TRBJ1-2	CASSVDTNYGYTF	TGTGCCAGCAGCGTAGACACGAACTATGGCTACACCTTC
.	TRBV2	TRBD1	14	TRBJ1-4	CASRPGQGDEKLFF	TGTGCCAGCAGACCGGGACAGGGAGATGAAAAACTGTTTTTT
.	TRBV29-1	TRBD2	19	TRBJ2-3	CSVEEALAGGQWNTDTQYF	TGCAGCGTTGAAGAAGCGCTAGCGGGGGGGCAGTGGAACACAGATACGCAGTATTTT
.	TRBV5-1	TRBD2	18	TRBJ2-3	CASSLTGTSGGDTDTQYF	TGCGCCAGCAGCCTGACCGGGACTAGCGGGGGGGACACAGATACGCAGTATTTT
.	TRBV12-3/TRBV12-4	.	13	TRBJ1-1	CASSLAGRGEAFF	TGTGCCAGCAGTTTAGCGGGGAGGGGGGAAGCTTTCTTT
.	TRBV11-1	TRBD1	14	TRBJ1-2	CASSWRQGFYGYTF	TGTGCCAGCAGCTGGAGACAGGGCTTTTATGGCTACACCTTC
.	TRBV6-6	TRBD1	13	TRBJ1-6	CASTDRGLSPLHF	TGTGCCAGCACCGACAGGGGGCTATCACCCCTCCACTTT
.	TRBV11-1	.	13	TRBJ2-7	CASSFDLSYEQYF	TGTGCCAGCAGCTTTGACTTATCCTACGAGCAGTACTTC
.	TRBV27	TRBD2	15	TRBJ2-1	CASSLTSGALNEQFF	TGTGCCAGCAGTTTGACTAGCGGGGCTTTAAATGAGCAGTTCTTC
.	TRBV7-7	TRBD1	15	TRBJ2-7	CASSSSLDRGNEQYF	TGTGCTAGCAGCTCATCCCTAGACAGGGGTAACGAGCAGTACTTC
.	TRBV7-9	TRBD1	15	TRBJ2-7	CASSARTGSGYEQYF	TGTGCCAGCAGCGCGAGGACAGGGTCGGGCTACGAGCAGTACTTC
few	TRBV27	.	15	TRBJ2-6	CASSSDGSGANVLTF	TGTGCCAGCAGTTCCGACGGGTCTGGGGCCAACGTCCTGACTTTC
.	TRBV11-2	.	14	TRBJ1-2	CASSLDFAGFGYTF	TGTGCCAGCAGCTTAGATTTTGCGGGTTTTGGCTACACCTTC
.	TRBV11-2	.	12	TRBJ2-7	CASSPRGYEQYF	TGTGCCAGCAGCCCCAGGGGATACGAGCAGTACTTC
.	TRBV5-6	.	15	TRBJ2-3	CASSKTGPSTDTQYF	TGTGCCAGCAGCAAAACAGGGCCCAGCACAGATACGCAGTATTTT
.	TRBV30	.	15	TRBJ2-3	CAWGPGASRADTQYF	TGTGCCTGGGGCCCTGGGGCTAGTCGGGCAGATACGCAGTATTTT
.	TRBV7-9	.	12	TRBJ2-5	CASSQEGETQYF	TGTGCCAGCAGCCAGGAAGGCGAGACCCAGTACTTC
.	TRBV5-1	.	18	TRBJ2-6	CASSSRGSTFSGANVLTF	TGCGCCAGCAGCTCCCGGGGGAGCACCTTTTCTGGGGCCAACGTCCTGACTTTC
.	TRBV5-6	TRBD1	14	TRBJ1-4	CASSLDRDSEKLFF	TGTGCCAGCAGCTTGGACAGGGACAGTGAAAAACTGTTTTTT
.	TRBV9	.	14	TRBJ1-2	CASSVGGRGGGYTF	TGTGCCAGCAGCGTAGGGGGTAGGGGTGGTGGCTACACCTTC
.	TRBV7-3	TRBD2	16	TRBJ2-1	CASSSRGTSGDNEQFF	TGTGCCAGCAGCTCACGGGGGACTAGCGGGGACAATGAGCAGTTCTTC
.	TRBV6-5	TRBD1	14	TRBJ1-1	CASSYSYRGTEAFF	TGTGCCAGCAGTTACTCATACAGGGGCACTGAAGCTTTCTTT
once	TRBV7-3	TRBD1	15	TRBJ2-3	CASSLTGQLTDTQYF	TGTGCCAGCAGCTTAACGGGACAGCTCACAGATACGCAGTATTTT
.	TRBV6-2/TRBV6-3	.	17	TRBJ2-1	CASSYRLATTGFNEQFF	TGTGCCAGCAGTTACAGACTGGCAACAACGGGTTTCAATGAGCAGTTCTTC
.	TRBV5-1	.	13	TRBJ2-5	CASSSDLGGTQYF	TGCGCCAGCAGCTCCGACCTGGGGGGGACCCAGTACTTC
.	TRBV9	TRBD1	15	TRBJ1-5	CASSAGTALNQPQHF	TGTGCCAGCAGCGCCGGGACAGCTCTCAATCAGCCCCAGCATTTT
.	TRBV19	.	16	TRBJ1-4	CASSAGAAGTNEKLFF	TGTGCCAGTAGTGCCGGGGCGGCGGGGACTAATGAAAAACTGTTTTTT
once	TRBV7-3	TRBD1	16	TRBJ1-1	CASSLKGGLMNTEAFF	TGTGCCAGCAGCTTAAAAGGGGGCCTCATGAACACTGAAGCTTTCTTT
few	TRBV5-6	.	13	TRBJ1-5	CASSLDRNQPQHF	TGTGCCAGCAGCTTGGATCGGAATCAGCCCCAGCATTTT
few	TRBV5-4	.	11	TRBJ2-1	CASSSRDEQFF	TGTGCCAGCAGCAGTCGGGATGAGCAGTTCTTC
.	TRBV5-5	.	12	TRBJ1-1	CASSPLNTEAFF	TGTGCCAGCAGCCCATTGAACACTGAAGCTTTCTTT
.	TRBV5-6	.	19	TRBJ2-1	CASSFLGLRGELRYNEQFF	TGTGCCAGCAGCTTTTTAGGCCTACGCGGGGAACTACGCTACAATGAGCAGTTCTTC
.	TRBV5-5	.	11	TRBJ2-7	CASSSRYEQYF	TGTGCCAGCAGCTCCCGGTACGAGCAGTACTTC
few	TRBV5-1	.	12	TRBJ2-3	CASSRPPDTQYF	TGCGCCAGCAGCCGTCCTCCAGATACGCAGTATTTT
.	TRBV13	TRBD2	18	TRBJ2-5	CASSSPTSGGALEETQYF	TGTGCCAGCAGCTCTCCAACTAGCGGGGGGGCCTTGGAAGAGACCCAGTACTTC
.	TRBV6-6	.	16	TRBJ1-5	CASTPGEGFSNQPQHF	TGTGCCAGCACCCCCGGGGAGGGCTTTAGCAATCAGCCCCAGCATTTT